This T cell receptor beta chain was obtained from a study of shared clonotypes between healthy human individuals. V lost 1 base to trimming and J lost 4 bases, with 11 bases between them. From germline, CDR1 is MGHRA and CDR2 YSYEKL. The CDR3 runs 15 residues. The naive CD8 subset, CD45RO-negative cells positively selected for CCR7, excluded terminally differentiated effector memory CD45RA+ cells. Donors comprised healthy HIV-negative adults lacking recent acute infections or vaccinations. Assay used: immunoSEQ multiplex PCR; TCRdb lists only in-frame clones, some missing. The sample has about 2.2 million clones, approximately 94% seen once.

The rearrangement uses TRBV4-1 and TRBJ1-3, with TRBD1 as a possible D gene (5 bases). Sequenced material: naive CD8+ T cells from PBMCs. This clonotype was sampled from a young man in good health. Some clones in this sample may be carry-over from other donors' samples. CDR3 in DNA: TGCGCCAGCAGCCAAGTGGAGACAGTCGGAAACACCATATATTTT. Translated, it gives CASSQVETVGNTIYF.